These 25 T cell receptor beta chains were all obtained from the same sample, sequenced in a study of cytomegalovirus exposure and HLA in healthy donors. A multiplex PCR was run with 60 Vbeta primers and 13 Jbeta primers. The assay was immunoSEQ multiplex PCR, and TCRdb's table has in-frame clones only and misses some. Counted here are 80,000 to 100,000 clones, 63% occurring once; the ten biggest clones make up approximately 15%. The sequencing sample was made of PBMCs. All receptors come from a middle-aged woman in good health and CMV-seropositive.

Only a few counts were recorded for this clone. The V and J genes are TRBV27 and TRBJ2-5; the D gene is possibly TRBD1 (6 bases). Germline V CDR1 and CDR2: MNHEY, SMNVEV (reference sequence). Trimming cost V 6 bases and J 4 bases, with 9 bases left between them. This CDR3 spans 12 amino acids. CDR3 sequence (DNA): TGTGCCAGCAGCGGGGACACAGAGACCCAGTACTTC. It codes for CASSGDTETQYF.

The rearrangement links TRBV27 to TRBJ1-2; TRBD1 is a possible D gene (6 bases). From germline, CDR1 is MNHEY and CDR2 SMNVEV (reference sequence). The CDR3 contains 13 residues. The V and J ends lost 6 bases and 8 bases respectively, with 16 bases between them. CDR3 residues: CASRVQGSVGYTF. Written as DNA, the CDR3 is TGTGCCAGCAGGGTACAGGGTAGTGTAGGCTACACCTTC.

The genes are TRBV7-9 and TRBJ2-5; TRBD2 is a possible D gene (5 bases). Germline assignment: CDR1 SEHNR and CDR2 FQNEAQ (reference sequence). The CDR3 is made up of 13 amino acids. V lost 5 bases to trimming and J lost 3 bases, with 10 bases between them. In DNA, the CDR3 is TGTGCCAGCAGCCACTCCGGGGAAGAGACCCAGTACTTC. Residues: CASSHSGEETQYF.

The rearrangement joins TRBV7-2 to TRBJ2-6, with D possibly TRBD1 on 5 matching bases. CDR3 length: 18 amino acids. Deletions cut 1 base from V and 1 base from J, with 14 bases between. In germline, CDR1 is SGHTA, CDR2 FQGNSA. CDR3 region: CASSLVPYQGSGANVLTF. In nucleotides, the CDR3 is TGTGCCAGCAGCTTAGTTCCATACCAGGGTTCTGGGGCCAACGTCCTGACTTTC.

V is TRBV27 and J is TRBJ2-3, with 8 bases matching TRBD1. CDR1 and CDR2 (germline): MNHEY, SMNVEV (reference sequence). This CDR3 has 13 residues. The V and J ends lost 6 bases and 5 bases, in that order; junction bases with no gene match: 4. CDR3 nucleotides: TGTGCCAGCAGAGGACAGGGAAAAGATACGCAGTATTTT. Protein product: CASRGQGKDTQYF.

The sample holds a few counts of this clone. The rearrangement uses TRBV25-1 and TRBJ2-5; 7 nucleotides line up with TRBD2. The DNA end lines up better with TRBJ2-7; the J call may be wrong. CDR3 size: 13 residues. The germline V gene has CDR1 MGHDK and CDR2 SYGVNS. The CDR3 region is CASSPGLTYEQYF. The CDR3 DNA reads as TGTGCCAGCAGCCCGGGACTAACCTACGAGCAGTACTTC.

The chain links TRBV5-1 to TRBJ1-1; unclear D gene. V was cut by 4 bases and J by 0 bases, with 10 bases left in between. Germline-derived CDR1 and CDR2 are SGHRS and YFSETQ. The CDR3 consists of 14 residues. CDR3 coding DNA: TGCGCCAGCAGCGCGGCGGGGATGAACACTGAAGCTTTCTTT. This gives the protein CASSAAGMNTEAFF. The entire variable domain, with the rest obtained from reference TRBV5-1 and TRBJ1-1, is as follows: KAGVTQTPRYLIKTRGQQVTLSCSPISGHRSVSWYQQTPGQGLQFLFEYFSETQRNKGNFPGRFSGRQFSNSRSEMNVSTLELGDSALYLCASSAAGMNTEAFFGQGTRLTVV.

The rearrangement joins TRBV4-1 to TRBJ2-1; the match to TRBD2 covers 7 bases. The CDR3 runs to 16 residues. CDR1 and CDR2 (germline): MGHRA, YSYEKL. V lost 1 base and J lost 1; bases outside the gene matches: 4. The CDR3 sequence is CASSQVGRGSYNEQFF. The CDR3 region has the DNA TGCGCCAGCAGCCAAGTTGGGCGGGGGTCCTACAATGAGCAGTTCTTC.

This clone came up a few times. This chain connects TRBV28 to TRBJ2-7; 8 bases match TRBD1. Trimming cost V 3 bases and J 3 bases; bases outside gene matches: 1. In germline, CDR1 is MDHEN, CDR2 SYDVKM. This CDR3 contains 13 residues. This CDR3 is CASSLTGVYEQYF. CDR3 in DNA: TGTGCCAGCAGTTTGACAGGGGTCTACGAGCAGTACTTC.

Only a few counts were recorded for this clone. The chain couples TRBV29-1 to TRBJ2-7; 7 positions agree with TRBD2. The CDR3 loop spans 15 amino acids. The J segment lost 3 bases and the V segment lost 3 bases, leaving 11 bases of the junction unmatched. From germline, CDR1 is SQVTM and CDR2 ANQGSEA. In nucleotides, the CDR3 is TGCAGCGTTGATGGGAGCGGGGACGGCCGCTACGAGCAGTACTTC. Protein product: CSVDGSGDGRYEQYF.

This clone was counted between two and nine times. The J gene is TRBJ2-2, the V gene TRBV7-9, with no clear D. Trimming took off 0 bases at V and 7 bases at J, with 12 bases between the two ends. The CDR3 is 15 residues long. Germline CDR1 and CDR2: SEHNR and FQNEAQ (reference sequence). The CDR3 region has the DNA TGTGCCAGCAGCTTAGCGGCGGCCTTGCACGGGGAGCTGTTTTTT. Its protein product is CASSLAAALHGELFF. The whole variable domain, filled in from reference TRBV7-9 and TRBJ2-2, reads DTGVSQNPRHKITKRGQNVTFRCDPISEHNRLYWYRQTLGQGPEFLTYFQNEAQLEKSRLLSDRFSAERPKGSFSTLEIQRTEQGDSAMYLCASSLAAALHGELFFGEGSRLTVL.

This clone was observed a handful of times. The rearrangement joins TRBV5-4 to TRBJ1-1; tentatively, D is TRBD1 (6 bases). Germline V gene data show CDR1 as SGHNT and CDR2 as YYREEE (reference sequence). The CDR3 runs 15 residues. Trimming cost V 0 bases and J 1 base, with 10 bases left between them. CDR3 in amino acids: CASSLDPQGNTEAFF. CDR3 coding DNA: TGTGCCAGCAGCTTGGATCCACAGGGGAACACTGAAGCTTTCTTT.

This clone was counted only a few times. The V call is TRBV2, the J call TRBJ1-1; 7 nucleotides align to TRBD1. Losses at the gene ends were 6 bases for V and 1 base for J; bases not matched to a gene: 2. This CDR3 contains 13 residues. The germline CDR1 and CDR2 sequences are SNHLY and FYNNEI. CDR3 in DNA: TGTGCCAGCAGCAGGGGGGAGAACACTGAAGCTTTCTTT. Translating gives CASSRGENTEAFF.

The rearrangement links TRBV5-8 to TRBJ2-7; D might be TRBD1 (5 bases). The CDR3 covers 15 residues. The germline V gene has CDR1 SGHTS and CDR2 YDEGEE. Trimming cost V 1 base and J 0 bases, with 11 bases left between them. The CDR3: CASSLNSDISYEQYF. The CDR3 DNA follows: TGTGCCAGCAGCTTGAACTCGGACATCTCCTACGAGCAGTACTTC.

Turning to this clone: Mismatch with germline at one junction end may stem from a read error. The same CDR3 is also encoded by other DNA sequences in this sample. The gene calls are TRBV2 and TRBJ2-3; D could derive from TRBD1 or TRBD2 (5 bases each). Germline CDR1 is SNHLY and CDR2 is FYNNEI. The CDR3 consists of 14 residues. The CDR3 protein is CASSEGRGTDTQYF. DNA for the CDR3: TGTGCCAGTAGTGAGGGCAGGGGCACAGATACGCAGTATTTT.

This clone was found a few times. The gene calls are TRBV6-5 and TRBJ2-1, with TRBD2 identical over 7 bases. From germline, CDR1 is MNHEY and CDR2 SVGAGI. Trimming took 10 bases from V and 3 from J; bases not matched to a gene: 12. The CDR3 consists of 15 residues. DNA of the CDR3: TGTGCCACCCGGGAGGACCCCTGGGGCTACAATGAGCAGTTCTTC. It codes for CATREDPWGYNEQFF.

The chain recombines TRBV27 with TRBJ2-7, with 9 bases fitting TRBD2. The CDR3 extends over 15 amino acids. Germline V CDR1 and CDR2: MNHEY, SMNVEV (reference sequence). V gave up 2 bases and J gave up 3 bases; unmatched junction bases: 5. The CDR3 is CASSLAGGPIYEQYF. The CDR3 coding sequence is TGTGCCAGCAGTTTAGCGGGAGGGCCCATCTACGAGCAGTACTTC.

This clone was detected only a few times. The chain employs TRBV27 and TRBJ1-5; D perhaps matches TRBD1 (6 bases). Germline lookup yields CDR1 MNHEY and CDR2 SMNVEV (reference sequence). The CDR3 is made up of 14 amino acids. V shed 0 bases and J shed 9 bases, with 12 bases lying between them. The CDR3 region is CASSLSQGSRPQHF. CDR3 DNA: TGTGCCAGCAGTTTATCACAGGGATCGCGGCCCCAGCATTTT.

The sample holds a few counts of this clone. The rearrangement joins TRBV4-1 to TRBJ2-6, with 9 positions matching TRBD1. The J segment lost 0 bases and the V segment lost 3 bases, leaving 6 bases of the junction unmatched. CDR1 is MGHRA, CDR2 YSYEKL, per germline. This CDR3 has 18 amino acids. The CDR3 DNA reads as TGCGCCAGCAGCCAGGCCACAGGGGGCGACTCTGGGGCCAACGTCCTGACTTTC. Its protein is CASSQATGGDSGANVLTF.

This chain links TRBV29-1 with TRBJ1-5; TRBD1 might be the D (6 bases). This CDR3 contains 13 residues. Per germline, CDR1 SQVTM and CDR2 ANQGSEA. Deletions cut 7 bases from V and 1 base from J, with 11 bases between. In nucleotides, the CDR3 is TGCAGCGCAACGACAGGAAGCAATCAGCCCCAGCATTTT. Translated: CSATTGSNQPQHF.

As DNA, the CDR3 is TGCGCCAGCAGCCCCCGTGGAGTCTCTGGGGCCAACGTCCTGACTTTC. Translation gives CASSPRGVSGANVLTF. The chain has TRBV4-3 and TRBJ2-6; D not certain. The CDR3 is 16 residues long. Trimming shortened V by 4 bases and J by 0 bases, and 10 bases separated the two germline ends. Germline-derived CDR1 and CDR2 are LGHNA and YSLEER.

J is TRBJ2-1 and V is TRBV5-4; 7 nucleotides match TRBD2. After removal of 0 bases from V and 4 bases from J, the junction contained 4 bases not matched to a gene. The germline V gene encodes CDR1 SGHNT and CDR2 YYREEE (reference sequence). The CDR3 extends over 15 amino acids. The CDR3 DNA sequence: TGTGCCAGCAGCTTGGCGGCGGGAGCATACAATGAGCAGTTCTTC. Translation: CASSLAAGAYNEQFF.

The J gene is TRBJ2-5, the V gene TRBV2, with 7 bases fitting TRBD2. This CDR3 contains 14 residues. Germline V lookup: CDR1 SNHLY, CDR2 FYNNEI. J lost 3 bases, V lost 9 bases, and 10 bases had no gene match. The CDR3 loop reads CASKLAPSEETQYF. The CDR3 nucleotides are TGTGCCAGTAAACTAGCGCCAAGCGAAGAGACCCAGTACTTC.

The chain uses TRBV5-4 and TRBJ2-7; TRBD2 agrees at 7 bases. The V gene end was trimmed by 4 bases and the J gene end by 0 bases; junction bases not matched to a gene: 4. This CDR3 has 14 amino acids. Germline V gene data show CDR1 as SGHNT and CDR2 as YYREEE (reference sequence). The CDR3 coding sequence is TGTGCCAGCAGCCCCCGGACTAGCTCCTACGAGCAGTACTTC. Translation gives CASSPRTSSYEQYF.

CDR3 nucleotide sequence: TGTGCCAGCAATAAACAGGGGAGAAGGCAGTACTTC. Its protein is CASNKQGRRQYF. J is TRBJ2-7 and V is TRBV28; 7 bases are shared with TRBD1. The CDR3 is 12 residues long. CDR1 and CDR2 (germline): MDHEN, SYDVKM. Germline trimming cut 7 bases from V and 9 bases from J; bases unmatched to any gene: 9.